These 31 T cell receptor beta chains share one sample of origin, sequenced in a study of cytomegalovirus exposure and HLA in healthy donors. 13 Jbeta primers and 60 Vbeta primers were used for the PCR. Only in-frame clones appear in the TCRdb table, and some are missing; sequencing was by immunoSEQ multiplex PCR. The sample consists of nearly 200,000 clones, 70% to 85% of them appearing once. The sequencing sample was made of PBMCs. The origin of the receptors is a boy between 2 and 10 years old in good health and CMV-seronegative.

V usage is TRBV4-3 and J usage is TRBJ2-2, with D tentatively TRBD1 (8 bases). The germline V and J ends were trimmed by 5 bases and 4 bases, with 17 bases remaining between them. The CDR3 consists of 16 residues. CDR1 is LGHNA, CDR2 YSLEER, per germline. In DNA, the CDR3 is TGCGCCAGCAGCGGGTTTACAGGGGGGGGCACCGGGGAGCTGTTTTTT. Translated: CASSGFTGGGTGELFF.

In DNA, the CDR3 is TGTGCCAGCAGCTTAACGGGACTAGCGGAAGAGACCCAGTACTTC. Translating gives CASSLTGLAEETQYF. The chain combines TRBV13 with TRBJ2-5; 11 nucleotides match TRBD2. Germline V CDR1 and CDR2: PRHDT, FYEKMQ (reference sequence). V was pared by 2 bases and J by 3 bases, with 2 bases of the junction left unmatched. This CDR3 spans 15 amino acids. The full variable domain, with the rest looked up from reference TRBV13 and TRBJ2-5, is AAGVIQSPRHLIKEKRETATLKCYPIPRHDTVYWYQQGPGQDPQFLISFYEKMQSDKGSIPDRFSAQQFSDYHSELNMSSLELGDSALYFCASSLTGLAEETQYFGPGTRLLVL.

The chain carries TRBV14 and TRBJ2-7, with D tentatively TRBD1 (6 bases). Per germline, CDR1 SGHDN and CDR2 FVKESK. The CDR3 runs to 12 residues. The germline V and J ends were trimmed by 0 bases and 8 bases, with 8 bases remaining between them. The CDR3 here is CASSQEGGQQYF. The CDR3 DNA sequence: TGTGCCAGCAGCCAAGAAGGGGGTCAGCAGTACTTC.

V is TRBV7-9 and J is TRBJ1-5; D not resolved. Trimming took off 5 bases at V and 2 bases at J, with 10 bases between the two ends. The CDR3 contains 14 residues. In germline, CDR1 is SEHNR, CDR2 FQNEAQ (reference sequence). The CDR3 bases are TGTGCCAGCAGCCCTTATGAGGGCAATCAGCCCCAGCATTTT. It is translated as CASSPYEGNQPQHF.

This clone was picked up one time. The chain links TRBV7-9 to TRBJ2-3; 7 nucleotides match TRBD2. This CDR3 has 17 residues. Per the germline V gene, CDR1 is SEHNR and CDR2 is FQNEAQ (reference sequence). V shed 6 bases, J shed 2 bases, and the junction held 14 bases outside the gene matches. The CDR3 loop is CASSTREDKSPTDTQYF. The CDR3 DNA reads TGTGCCAGCAGTACCCGGGAGGACAAGAGCCCCACAGATACGCAGTATTTT.

The chain uses TRBV2 and TRBJ2-7, with TRBD1 identical over 8 bases. The germline gives CDR1 SNHLY, CDR2 FYNNEI. The CDR3 covers 14 residues. The J segment lost 2 bases and the V segment lost 8 bases, leaving 8 bases of the junction unmatched. The CDR3 protein is CASQLPGQAYEQYF. For the CDR3, the DNA is TGTGCCAGCCAGTTGCCGGGACAGGCCTACGAGCAGTACTTC.

CDR3 sequence reads: CASSLNRGLSTDTQYF. The CDR3, as DNA: TGCGCCAGCAGCTTGAACAGGGGGTTGAGCACAGATACGCAGTATTTT. The V gene is TRBV5-1, the J gene TRBJ2-3, with TRBD1 matching over 8 bases. CDR3 size: 16 residues. V shed 1 base and J 0 bases; nucleotides not matched to a gene: 4. Germline V CDR1 and CDR2: SGHRS, YFSETQ.

This clone was counted a single time. The chain recombines TRBV19 with TRBJ1-2; TRBD1 aligns across 8 bases. V was clipped by 5 bases and J by 0 bases; unmatched bases: 2. Germline CDR1 is LNHDA and CDR2 is SQIVND (reference sequence). There are 14 residues in the CDR3. CDR3 DNA: TGTGCCAGTAGTCAACAGGGGGCTAACTATGGCTACACCTTC. It translates to CASSQQGANYGYTF.

The chain recombines TRBV20-1 with TRBJ2-7; TRBD1 might be the D (6 bases). The length of the CDR3 is 11 residues. From germline, CDR1 is DFQATT and CDR2 SNEGSKA (reference sequence). V was trimmed by 5 bases and J by 9 bases, leaving 14 bases between them. In nucleotides, the CDR3 is TGCAGTGCTGCTTCAGGGGACCTGCAGTACTTC. It codes for CSAASGDLQYF.

This clone was seen once. The V gene is TRBV7-2, the J gene TRBJ2-7; no clear D gene. This CDR3 region has 14 residues. Per germline, CDR1 SGHTA and CDR2 FQGNSA. Trimming cost V 5 bases and J 2 bases, with 13 bases left between them. The CDR3 is CASSPQVSAYEQYF. The CDR3 DNA reads as TGTGCCAGCAGCCCCCAGGTCTCGGCCTACGAGCAGTACTTC.

V usage is TRBV25-1 and J usage is TRBJ2-5; D not certain. The J call is doubtful: the DNA matches TRBJ2-7 better. The CDR3 sequence is 11 residues long. In germline, CDR1 is MGHDK, CDR2 SYGVNS. The CDR3 DNA reads TGTGCCAGCAGTGAATATGTCGAGCAGTACTTC. It codes for CASSEYVEQYF.

V is TRBV11-2 and J is TRBJ1-1; D not certain. This CDR3 is 14 amino acids long. The germline V and J ends were trimmed by 1 base and 4 bases, with 10 bases remaining between them. CDR1 is SGHAT and CDR2 is FQNNGV in the germline V gene. CDR3 protein: CASSLVDWSTEAFF. The CDR3 DNA sequence: TGTGCCAGCAGCTTAGTGGATTGGAGCACTGAAGCTTTCTTT. The variable domain in full, with the rest retrieved from reference TRBV11-2 and TRBJ1-1, is EAGVAQSPRYKIIEKRQSVAFWCNPISGHATLYWYQQILGQGPKLLIQFQNNGVVDDSQLPKDRFSAERLKGVDSTLKIQPAKLEDSAVYLCASSLVDWSTEAFFGQGTRLTVV.

The chain recombines TRBV4-3 with TRBJ1-2; tentative D call: TRBD1 (5 bases). The germline gives CDR1 LGHNA, CDR2 YSLEER. Trimming pared 1 base from V and 6 bases from J, leaving 9 bases between. This CDR3 contains 13 residues. This chain's CDR3 is CASSQAWGDGYTF. The CDR3 bases are TGCGCCAGCAGCCAAGCTTGGGGGGATGGCTACACCTTC.

The V gene is TRBV4-1, the J gene TRBJ1-1; perhaps TRBD1 as D (5 bases). Germline CDR1 is MGHRA and CDR2 is YSYEKL. The V gene lost 2 bases and the J gene lost 0 bases, with 25 bases spanning the gap. The CDR3 consists of 20 residues. CDR3 amino acids: CASSQSPIMDGAGLNTEAFF. In nucleotides, the CDR3 is TGCGCCAGCAGCCAAAGTCCTATCATGGACGGCGCAGGGCTGAACACTGAAGCTTTCTTT.

The CDR3 reads CASSLEHSTNYGYTF. The DNA for the CDR3 is TGTGCCAGCAGCTTAGAGCACAGCACTAACTATGGCTACACCTTC. The rearrangement uses TRBV7-4 and TRBJ1-2; no firm D call. The CDR3 contains 15 residues. The V end lost 1 base, the J end lost 0 bases, and 9 bases lay between the germline ends. Germline values: CDR1 SGHVT, CDR2 SQSDAQ.

V is TRBV4-3 and J is TRBJ2-3; TRBD2 might be the D (6 bases). Trimming stripped 4 bases from V and 6 bases from J, with 14 bases between. The germline CDR1 and CDR2 sequences are LGHNA and YSLEER. The CDR3 covers 14 residues. In nucleotides, the CDR3 is TGCGCCAGCAGCCCAAAAGATGGGGGGGATACGCAGTATTTT. Protein: CASSPKDGGDTQYF.

This clone has only a few counts. This CDR3 is CASSIQGRGTDTQYF. CDR3 coding DNA: TGTGCCAGCAGCATACAGGGGCGGGGCACAGATACGCAGTATTTT. This sequence joins TRBV6-1 and TRBJ2-3; 7 nucleotides align to TRBD1. This CDR3 spans 15 amino acids. Germline CDR1 is MNHNS and CDR2 is SASEGT. The J segment lost 1 base and the V segment lost 6 bases, leaving 7 bases of the junction unmatched.

The chain combines TRBV6-4 with TRBJ1-5; 7 bases fit TRBD1. V lost 0 bases and J lost 4; bases outside the gene matches: 9. The V gene's germline CDR1 is MRHNA and CDR2 SNTAGT. There are 17 residues in the CDR3. The CDR3 nucleotides read TGTGCCAGCAGTGACTCGAGGGGGCCCTCTTCTAATCAGCCCCAGCATTTT. Translated, it gives CASSDSRGPSSNQPQHF.

The chain carries TRBV6-5 and TRBJ2-7; D remains ambiguous. This CDR3 has 15 amino acids. Germline CDR1 reads MNHEY; CDR2 reads SVGAGI. Trimming shortened V by 0 bases and J by 6 bases, and 15 bases separated the two germline ends. The CDR3 reads CASSYSGLRQAEQYF. In DNA, the CDR3 is TGTGCCAGCAGTTACTCGGGCCTCCGGCAGGCCGAGCAGTACTTC.

V gene TRBV2 combines with J gene TRBJ2-5, with 11 bases identical to TRBD1. Losses at the gene ends were 6 bases for V and 4 bases for J; bases not matched to a gene: 4. CDR1 is SNHLY, CDR2 FYNNEI, per germline. The CDR3 contains 14 residues. CDR3 sequence reads: CASRDGTGGETQYF. The DNA of the CDR3 is TGTGCCAGCAGGGATGGGACAGGGGGAGAGACCCAGTACTTC.

The chain employs TRBV9 and TRBJ2-3; a weak D match, TRBD2 (5 bases). The CDR3 is 14 amino acids. Trimming shortened V by 3 bases and J by 4 bases, and 12 bases separated the two germline ends. The germline V gene has CDR1 SGDLS and CDR2 YYNGEE. CDR3 protein: CASSALPSSDTQYF. The DNA for the CDR3 is TGTGCCAGCAGCGCTCTCCCTAGCTCAGATACGCAGTATTTT.

This chain connects TRBV7-9 to TRBJ2-5, with D possibly being TRBD1 (6 bases). V was pared by 5 bases and J by 1 base, with 14 bases between. The CDR3 has 15 residues. CDR1 and CDR2 (germline): SEHNR, FQNEAQ (reference sequence). CDR3 coding DNA: TGTGCCAGCAGCCACACGGACAGTTTCCAAGAGACCCAGTACTTC. This encodes CASSHTDSFQETQYF. The full variable domain, in which reference TRBV7-9 and TRBJ2-5 provide the parts outside the CDR3, is DTGVSQNPRHKITKRGQNVTFRCDPISEHNRLYWYRQTLGQGPEFLTYFQNEAQLEKSRLLSDRFSAERPKGSFSTLEIQRTEQGDSAMYLCASSHTDSFQETQYFGPGTRLLVL.

The gene calls are TRBV5-1 and TRBJ1-3; 10 bases map to TRBD1. CDR1 is SGHRS, CDR2 YFSETQ, per germline. This CDR3 has 14 amino acids. J gave up 4 bases and V 4 bases, and 2 bases lay outside the gene matches. As DNA, the CDR3 is TGCGCCAGCAGCCTGGGACAGGGGGGAAACACCATATATTTT. It encodes CASSLGQGGNTIYF.

V gene TRBV30 combines with J gene TRBJ1-2; D uncertain. CDR3 length: 13 residues. V was clipped by 0 bases and J by 4 bases, with 9 bases between them. Germline values: CDR1 GTSNPN, CDR2 SVGIG (reference sequence). CDR3: CAWSVLSGYGYTF. For the CDR3, the DNA is TGTGCCTGGAGTGTTTTGAGCGGCTATGGCTACACCTTC.

Comment on this clone: Additional DNA sequences in this sample encode the identical CDR3. J is TRBJ2-3 and V is TRBV19; perhaps TRBD2 as D (6 bases). Trimming removed 5 bases from V and 2 bases from J, with 14 bases in between. CDR1 is LNHDA and CDR2 is SQIVND in the germline V gene (reference sequence). The CDR3 runs 15 residues. CDR3 nucleotides: TGTGCCAGTAGTGCTCGGGACTCCCACACAGATACGCAGTATTTT. It specifies CASSARDSHTDTQYF.

J is TRBJ1-5 and V is TRBV7-2, with 7 bases lining up with TRBD1. Germline V gives CDR1 SGHTA, CDR2 FQGNSA. V shed 1 base, J shed 7 bases, and the junction held 10 bases outside the gene matches. The CDR3 extends over 16 amino acids. CDR3 coding DNA: TGTGCCAGCAGCTTAGTGGGTACAGGGGTATTCCAGCCCCAGCATTTT. It specifies CASSLVGTGVFQPQHF.

The rearrangement uses TRBV7-9 and TRBJ1-1; TRBD1 agrees at 7 bases. In germline, CDR1 is SEHNR, CDR2 FQNEAQ (reference sequence). V gave up 3 bases and J gave up 4 bases; unmatched junction bases: 8. The CDR3 sequence is 15 residues long. The CDR3 reads CASSFRSGTATEAFF. CDR3 DNA: TGTGCCAGCAGCTTCCGCTCCGGGACAGCCACTGAAGCTTTCTTT.

The CDR3 coding sequence is TGTGCCAGCAGTGATCCGTTAGCGGAATGGTCCTACAATGAGCAGTTCTTC. Translation: CASSDPLAEWSYNEQFF. The J gene is TRBJ2-1, the V gene TRBV6-1, with D possibly matching TRBD2 (6 bases). Germline V gene lookup returns CDR1 MNHNS and CDR2 SASEGT. This CDR3 comprises 17 residues. The V gene lost 3 bases and the J gene lost 1 base, with 16 bases spanning the gap.

This clone was seen a single time. The gene calls are TRBV6-5 and TRBJ2-7, with TRBD2 as a possible D gene (7 bases). Germline V gives CDR1 MNHEY, CDR2 SVGAGI. The CDR3 contains 14 residues. Trimming shortened V by 7 bases and J by 2 bases, and 15 bases separated the two germline ends. The CDR3: CASTEGGQTYEQYF. CDR3 nucleotides: TGTGCCAGCACGGAGGGGGGGCAAACCTACGAGCAGTACTTC.

The chain is built from TRBV7-2 and TRBJ2-3; D is undetermined. The CDR3 runs to 13 residues. Germline CDR1 and CDR2: SGHTA and FQGNSA. Trimming cost V 5 bases and J 6 bases, with 12 bases left between them. The CDR3 bases are TGTGCCAGCAGCCCCGATCCTAGGGATACGCAGTATTTT. Translation gives CASSPDPRDTQYF.

As regards this clone: The same CDR3 also results from other DNA sequences found in this sample. The chain combines TRBV5-1 with TRBJ2-3; 13 bases line up with TRBD2. The CDR3 spans 16 residues. V lost 5 bases, J lost 1 base, and 4 bases stayed unmatched. CDR1 is SGHRS, CDR2 YFSETQ, per germline. In DNA, the CDR3 is TGCGCCAGCAGTCCTGGACTAGCGGGGGGCACAGATACGCAGTATTTT. Translation gives CASSPGLAGGTDTQYF.